This T cell receptor (beta chain) was profiled in a study of blood T cell repertoires in COVID-19. About the research overall: Acute and convalescent COVID-19 specimens originated in the United States, Italy and Spain.

Methods used by the authors: Amplifying reference gene primers gave estimates of nucleated cell counts. The assay was immunoSEQ multiplex PCR, and TCRdb's table has in-frame clones only and misses some. V, J and clone size derive from that table, while D and trimming were established from the DNA sequence. This table has some 220,000 clones, more than 75% appearing once. The Seattle site enrolled patients during active infection and followed them longitudinally. The source is a woman aged 70-85 years with COVID-19, enrolled during active disease. The material sequenced was peripheral blood.

CDR3 residues: CASSPMTGRGGTKNQPQHF. The CDR3 DNA follows: TGTGCCAGCAGTCCAATGACAGGCCGGGGGGGCACGAAAAATCAGCCCCAGCATTTT. The V and J genes are TRBV28 and TRBJ1-5, with a tentative D call TRBD1 (6 bases). Germline values: CDR1 MDHEN, CDR2 SYDVKM. CDR3 length equals 19 residues. V lost 5 bases, J lost 4 bases, and 27 bases lay in between.